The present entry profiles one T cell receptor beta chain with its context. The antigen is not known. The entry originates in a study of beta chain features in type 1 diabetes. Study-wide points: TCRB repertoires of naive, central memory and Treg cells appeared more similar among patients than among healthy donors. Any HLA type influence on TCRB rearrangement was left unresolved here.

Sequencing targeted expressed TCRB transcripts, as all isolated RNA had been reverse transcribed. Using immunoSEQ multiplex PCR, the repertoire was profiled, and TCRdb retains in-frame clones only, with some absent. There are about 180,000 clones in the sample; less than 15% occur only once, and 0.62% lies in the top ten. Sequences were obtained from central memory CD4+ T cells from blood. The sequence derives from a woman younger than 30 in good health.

CDR3 protein: CASSEDSEQFF. The CDR3 coding sequence is TGTGCCAGCAGTGAAGATAGTGAGCAGTTCTTC. The chain links TRBV2 to TRBJ2-1; unclear D gene. The CDR3 covers 11 residues. Germline CDR1 SNHLY, CDR2 FYNNEI. Between the trimmed V and J ends, which lost 1 base and 9 bases, there was a span of 4 bases.